The next 8 T cell receptor beta chains were all read from a single sample in a study of shared clonotypes between healthy human individuals. Data came from immunoSEQ multiplex PCR; TCRdb stores just in-frame clones and leaves some out. The sample lists roughly 2,300,000 clones; 85% to 95% were seen once. The sample consisted of naive CD4+ T cells from PBMCs. As for subset: CD45RA+ positively selected. These receptors came from a man between 18 and 29 years old in good health. Some clones in this sample may be carry-over from other donors' samples.

The CDR3 loop is CASSPTSGDYEQYF. CDR3 nucleotide sequence: TGTGCCAGCAGTCCGACTAGCGGGGACTACGAGCAGTACTTC. The genes are TRBV6-1 and TRBJ2-7, with 11 bases lining up with TRBD2. Trimming removed 5 bases from V and 3 bases from J; junction bases left unmatched: 3. Germline V CDR1 and CDR2: MNHNS, SASEGT. The CDR3 totals 14 residues.

This sequence joins TRBV6-1 and TRBJ2-1; the match to TRBD2 covers 11 bases. Trimming cost V 4 bases and J 15 bases; bases outside gene matches: 8. The CDR3 is 13 residues long. Germline-derived CDR1 and CDR2 are MNHNS and SASEGT. CDR3 bases: TGTGCCAGCAGTGGGGGACTAGCGGAGAGGTGGTTCTTC. Translating it yields CASSGGLAERWFF.

As DNA, the CDR3 is TGTGCCAGTAGAGGGCCCGATGAGCAGTTCTTC. Its translation is CASRGPDEQFF. This sequence joins TRBV7-9 and TRBJ2-1; a possible D gene is TRBD2 (5 bases). CDR3 length: 11 amino acids. Trimming took 9 bases from V and 8 from J, leaving 11 bases between them. Germline V lookup: CDR1 SEHNR, CDR2 FQNEAQ (reference sequence).

This clone is a singleton in its sample. V and J are TRBV5-1 and TRBJ2-1; the D gene is possibly TRBD2 (5 bases). The CDR3 totals 15 residues. V was clipped by 9 bases and J by 4 bases, with 20 bases between them. Germline CDR1 reads SGHRS; CDR2 reads YFSETQ. CDR3 loop: CATSNFAGSYNEQFF. CDR3 nucleotides: TGCGCCACCTCGAACTTTGCGGGCTCATACAATGAGCAGTTCTTC.

The chain recombines TRBV25-1 with TRBJ2-5, with D perhaps matching TRBD1 (6 bases). CDR1 is MGHDK, CDR2 SYGVNS, per germline. V lost 2 bases, J lost 5 bases, and 18 bases lay in between. The CDR3 runs to 16 residues. The DNA for the CDR3 is TGTGCCAGCAGTGAACCCTTGGACAGCCCTTCGGAGACCCAGTACTTC. It translates to CASSEPLDSPSETQYF.

Here the CDR3 reads CASSPRDGGQPQHF. CDR3 nucleotide sequence: TGTGCCAGTTCCCCAAGGGACGGAGGTCAGCCCCAGCATTTT. The V and J genes are TRBV19 and TRBJ1-5, with a possible D match to TRBD1 (5 bases). Germline loops: CDR1 LNHDA, CDR2 SQIVND (reference sequence). Trimming took 8 bases from V and 6 from J, leaving 17 bases between them. The CDR3 covers 14 residues.

The gene calls are TRBV5-5 and TRBJ2-5; D not certain. The CDR3 length is 15 residues. The germline V and J ends were trimmed by 0 bases and 5 bases, with 14 bases remaining between them. Germline V gene data show CDR1 as SGHKS and CDR2 as YYEKEE (reference sequence). The CDR3 sequence: CASSLDGSPRETQYF. The CDR3 DNA reads as TGTGCCAGCAGCTTGGACGGGTCCCCCCGGGAGACCCAGTACTTC.

This clone was seen a handful of times. V gene TRBV5-6 combines with J gene TRBJ1-2; no clear D. V was trimmed by 0 bases and J by 4 bases, leaving 13 bases between them. Per germline, CDR1 SGHDT and CDR2 YYEEEE. CDR3 length equals 15 residues. The CDR3 sequence is CASSLAPGSSYGYTF. The CDR3 nucleotides read TGTGCCAGCAGCTTGGCTCCGGGATCTAGCTATGGCTACACCTTC.